The 5 T cell receptor beta chains below come from one sample, sequenced in a study of cytomegalovirus exposure and HLA in healthy donors. The PCR had 60 Vbeta and 13 Jbeta primers. The assay was immunoSEQ multiplex PCR, and TCRdb's table has in-frame clones only and misses some. The repertoire has roughly 110,000 clones, 71% of them found once; the top ten carry about 2.5%. The source material was PBMCs. These receptors originate from a female donor in good health and CMV-seronegative.

The J gene is TRBJ2-1, the V gene TRBV6-1, with D maybe TRBD1 (5 bases). CDR3 size: 10 residues. Trimming took 10 bases from V and 12 from J, leaving 13 bases between them. The germline CDR1 and CDR2 sequences are MNHNS and SASEGT. As DNA, the CDR3 is TGTGCCATTAATGGGGCTGGGCAGTTCTTC. It specifies CAINGAGQFF.

The chain employs TRBV30 and TRBJ2-5; TRBD2 aligns across 7 bases. The CDR3 has 16 residues. Germline CDR1 and CDR2: GTSNPN and SVGIG (reference sequence). Trimming took 3 bases from V and 6 from J; bases not matched to a gene: 16. The CDR3 here is CAWRLQREVWRQTQYF. In DNA, the CDR3 is TGTGCCTGGAGACTCCAGCGGGAAGTCTGGCGGCAGACCCAGTACTTC. The whole variable domain, remainder taken from reference TRBV30 and TRBJ2-5, is SQTIHQWPATLVQPVGSPLSLECTVEGTSNPNLYWYRQAAGRGLQLLFYSVGIGQISSEVPQNLSASRPQDRQFILSSKKLLLSDSGFYLCAWRLQREVWRQTQYFGPGTRLLVL.

The chain has TRBV19 and TRBJ2-3; D may be TRBD2 (5 bases). The V gene's germline CDR1 is LNHDA and CDR2 SQIVND (reference sequence). The CDR3 has 15 amino acids. V lost 4 bases, J lost 4 bases, and 15 bases lay in between. CDR3 DNA: TGTGCCAGTAGTAGGGTGGGAGAGTTGGCAGATACGCAGTATTTT. Protein sequence: CASSRVGELADTQYF.

The gene calls are TRBV28 and TRBJ1-5; D gene ambiguous. Germline assignment: CDR1 MDHEN and CDR2 SYDVKM. Trimming stripped 6 bases from V and 6 bases from J, with 9 bases between. The CDR3 is 12 residues long. The CDR3 bases are TGTGCCAGCAGCCCATTACTTCAGCCCCAGCATTTT. Protein sequence: CASSPLLQPQHF.

This clone has a handful of counts. CDR3 DNA: TGTGCCAGCAGCTTGGTACTAGCGGGAGTAACAGATACGCAGTATTTT. Protein product: CASSLVLAGVTDTQYF. V is TRBV5-5 and J is TRBJ2-3; 11 positions match TRBD2. The CDR3 is 16 residues long. CDR1 and CDR2 from the germline V gene are SGHKS and YYEKEE (reference sequence). V was clipped by 0 bases and J by 3 bases; unmatched bases: 3. Drawing the rest from reference TRBV5-5 and TRBJ2-3, the complete variable domain is DAGVTQSPTHLIKTRGQQVTLRCSPISGHKSVSWYQQVLGQGPQFIFQYYEKEERGRGNFPDRFSARQFPNYSSELNVNALLLGDSALYLCASSLVLAGVTDTQYFGPGTRLTVL.